This T cell receptor (beta chain) was documented in a study of cytomegalovirus exposure and HLA in healthy donors. Worth noting for this clone: The junction differs from germline at one of its ends, possibly a read error.

The PCR employed 60 Vbeta primers together with 13 Jbeta primers. Only in-frame clones appear in the TCRdb table, and some are missing; sequencing was by immunoSEQ multiplex PCR. This sample has approximately 110,000 clones, with roughly 70% found just once. The germline gives CDR1 SSHAT, CDR2 FNYEAQ (reference sequence). CDR3 length: 20 amino acids. This chain joins TRBV7-7 and TRBJ2-2; 9 bases line up with TRBD1. Material for sequencing was PBMCs. This clonotype originated in a woman in her thirties or forties in good health and CMV-seronegative. In nucleotides, the CDR3 is TGTGCTAGCAGCTTATTAAGCTCAGGGACAGGGAGTTGGAACACCGGGGAGCTGTTTTTT. Encoded protein: CASSLLSSGTGSWNTGELFF.